This T cell receptor (beta chain) is from a study of beta chain features in type 1 diabetes. Study-wide results and limits: Small HLA sub-analyses could not settle whether HLA shapes TCRB rearrangement. Because the template was cDNA, high-expressing cells might be over-represented.

V shed 6 bases and J 0 bases; nucleotides not matched to a gene: 0. The germline V gene has CDR1 SQVTM and CDR2 ANQGSEA. The CDR3 extends over 12 amino acids. A word on this clone: As yet, its antigen is unknown. Within the sample, other DNA sequences also encode this same CDR3.

All of the isolated RNA was reverse transcribed, so expressed TCRB transcripts were sequenced. Sequencing used immunoSEQ multiplex PCR; TCRdb keeps in-frame clones, though not all of them. This table holds around 240,000 clones, under 70% found once. CD45RO/CCR7/CD25/CD127/CD95/CD27 separated CD4+ naive, central memory, regulatory and stem cell-like memory cells by sorting. The sample comprised naive CD4+ T cells from blood. This chain uses TRBV29-1 with TRBJ2-7; TRBD1 agrees at 9 bases. The source is a man aged 25 to 40 in good health. The CDR3: CSVGQGSYEQYF. The CDR3 DNA follows: TGCAGCGTGGGACAGGGCTCCTACGAGCAGTACTTC.